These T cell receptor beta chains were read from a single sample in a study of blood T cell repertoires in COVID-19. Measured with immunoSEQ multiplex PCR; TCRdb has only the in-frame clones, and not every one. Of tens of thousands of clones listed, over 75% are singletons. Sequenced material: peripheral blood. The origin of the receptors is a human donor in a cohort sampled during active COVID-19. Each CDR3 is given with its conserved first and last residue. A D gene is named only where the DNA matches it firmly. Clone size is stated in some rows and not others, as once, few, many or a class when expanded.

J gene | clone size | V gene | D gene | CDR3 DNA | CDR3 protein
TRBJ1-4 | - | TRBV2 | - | TGTGCCAGCAGGATGGACAGCCTAAAACTGTTTTTT | CASRMDSLKLFF
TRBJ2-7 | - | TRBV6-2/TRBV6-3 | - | TGTGCCAGCAGTTATGTAGGGGGCGAGCAGTACTTC | CASSYVGGEQYF
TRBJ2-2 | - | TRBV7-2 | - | TGTGCCAGCAGCTTAAACAATGTGGCCGGGGAGCTGTTTTTT | CASSLNNVAGELFF
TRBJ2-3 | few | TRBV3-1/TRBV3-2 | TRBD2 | TGTGCCAGCAGCCAAAGAGGCGGGGGGGCCCAAGATACGCAGTATTTT | CASSQRGGGAQDTQYF
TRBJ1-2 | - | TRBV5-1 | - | TGCGCCAGCAGCTTCCTCGGGAAGGAGACTAACTATGGCTACACCTTC | CASSFLGKETNYGYTF
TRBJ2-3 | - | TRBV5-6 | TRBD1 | TGTGCCAGCAGCTTGGAGGGGGCGCTGACAGATACGCAGTATTTT | CASSLEGALTDTQYF
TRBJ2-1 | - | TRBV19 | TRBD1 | TGTGCCAGTAGTATGGGGACAGGGGAACAAGGAAATGAGCAGTTCTTC | CASSMGTGEQGNEQFF
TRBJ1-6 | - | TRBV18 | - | TGTGCCAGCTCACCGGGAGGGGACGACGGGCCCCTCCACTTT | CASSPGGDDGPLHF
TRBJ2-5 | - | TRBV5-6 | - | TGTGCCAGCAGTGGAACAGGGGAGACCCAGTACTTC | CASSGTGETQYF
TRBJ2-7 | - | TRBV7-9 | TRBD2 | TGTGCCAGCAGCTTAGGAGCTGCGGGGGACTACGAGCAGTACTTC | CASSLGAAGDYEQYF
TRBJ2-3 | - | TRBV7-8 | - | TGTGCCAGCAGTCCCGGGGTCCTAGATACGCAGTATTTT | CASSPGVLDTQYF
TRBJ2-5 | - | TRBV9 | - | TGTGCCAGCAGCGTAGTTAGCGGAGGGGCCCAGTACTTC | CASSVVSGGAQYF
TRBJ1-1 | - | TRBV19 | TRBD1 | TGTGCCAGTACCCCATCACGGGACAGGGTATTCATGAACACTGAAGCTTTCTTT | CASTPSRDRVFMNTEAFF
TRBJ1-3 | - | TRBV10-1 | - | TGCGCCAGCAGGGCGACAGGAAAAGGCCGATATTCGGGCAACACCATATATTTT | CASRATGKGRYSGNTIYF
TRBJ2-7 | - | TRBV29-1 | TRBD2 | TGCAGCCCCCCACAGCGGGGGGGCCCCTACGAGCAGTACTTC | CSPPQRGGPYEQYF
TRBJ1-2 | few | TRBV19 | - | TGTGCCAGTAGATTATACTATGGCTACACCTTC | CASRLYYGYTF
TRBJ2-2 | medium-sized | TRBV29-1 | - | TGCAGCGCCATAGGGAGTTTCACCGGGGAGCTGTTTTTT | CSAIGSFTGELFF
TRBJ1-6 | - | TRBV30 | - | TGTGCCTGGGGCGGGATCAATAATTCACCCCTCCACTTT | CAWGGINNSPLHF
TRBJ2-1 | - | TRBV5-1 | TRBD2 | TGCGCCAGCAGCTTGGGGCGAGCGGGGGCCGCCAATGAGCAGTTCTTC | CASSLGRAGAANEQFF
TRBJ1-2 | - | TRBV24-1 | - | TGTGCCACCAGTGATACCCAGTATGGCTACACCTTC | CATSDTQYGYTF
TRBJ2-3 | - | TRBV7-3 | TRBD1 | TGTGCCAGCAGCTCCCAGACAGGGCCCACAGATACGCAGTATTTT | CASSSQTGPTDTQYF
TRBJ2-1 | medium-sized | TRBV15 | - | TGTGCCACCAGCAGAGATCGACTACACTCCTACAATGAGCAGTTCTTC | CATSRDRLHSYNEQFF
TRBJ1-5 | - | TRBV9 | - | TGTGCCAGCAGCGTAAGAGGAAGGAGCAATCAGCCCCAGCATTTT | CASSVRGRSNQPQHF
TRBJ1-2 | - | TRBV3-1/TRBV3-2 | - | TGTGCCAGCAGCCAGACCGGGGACTATGGCTACACCTTC | CASSQTGDYGYTF
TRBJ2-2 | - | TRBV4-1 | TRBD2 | TGCGCCAGCAGCCAAGGACTAGCGAGCGTTACCGGGGAGCTGTTTTTT | CASSQGLASVTGELFF
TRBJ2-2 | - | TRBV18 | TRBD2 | TGTGCCAGCTCACCAAGGCTAGCGGGCACCGGGGAGCTGTTTTTT | CASSPRLAGTGELFF
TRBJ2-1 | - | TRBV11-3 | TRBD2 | TGTGCCAGCAGCTGGAGCGGGGACTACAATGAGCAGTTCTTC | CASSWSGDYNEQFF
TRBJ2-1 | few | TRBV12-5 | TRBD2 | TGTGCTAGTGGGACCGGGACTAGCGGGGGCAGGGAGCAGTTCTTC | CASGTGTSGGREQFF
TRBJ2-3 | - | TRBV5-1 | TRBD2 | TGCGCCAGCAGCTTGGGGCTACTAGCGGTGGAGGATACGCAGTATTTT | CASSLGLLAVEDTQYF
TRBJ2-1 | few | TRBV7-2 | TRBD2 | TGTGCCAGCAGCCTCGCGGGGGAAACCTACAATGAGCAGTTCTTC | CASSLAGETYNEQFF
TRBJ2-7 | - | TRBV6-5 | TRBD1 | TGTGCCAGCAGAGAGGACAGGGGCCCTACCTACGAGCAGTACTTC | CASREDRGPTYEQYF
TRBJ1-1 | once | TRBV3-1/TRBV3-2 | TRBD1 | TGTGCCAGCAGCCTATTCCGAGGACAGGGGGCTGAAGCTTTCTTT | CASSLFRGQGAEAFF
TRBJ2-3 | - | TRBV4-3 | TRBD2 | TGCGCCAGCAGCCAAGATTGGGGGGGAGATACGCAGTATTTT | CASSQDWGGDTQYF
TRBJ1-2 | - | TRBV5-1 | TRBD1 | TGCGCCAGCAGCCCGGACAGGTCGGGCGGTGGCTACACCTTC | CASSPDRSGGGYTF
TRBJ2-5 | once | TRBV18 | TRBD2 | TGTGCCAGCTCCGAAAGACTAGCTCCGCAAGAGACCCAGTACTTC | CASSERLAPQETQYF
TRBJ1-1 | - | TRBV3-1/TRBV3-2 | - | TGTGCCAGCAGCCAAGATCAAGGAGGGACGGCTTTCTTT | CASSQDQGGTAFF
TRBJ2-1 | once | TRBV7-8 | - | TGTGCCAGCAGCCCGCGACAGGTAACCTACAATGAGCAGTTCTTC | CASSPRQVTYNEQFF
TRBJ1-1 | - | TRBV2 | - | TGTGCCAGCAGTCAGGACAGCAACACTGAAGCTTTCTTT | CASSQDSNTEAFF
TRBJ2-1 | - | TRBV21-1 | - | TGTGCCAGCAGCAAGGGACTAGCGGGGGGGCGATACAATGAGCAGTTCTTC | CASSKGLAGGRYNEQFF
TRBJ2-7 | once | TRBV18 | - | TGTGCCAGCTCACAGTCCTTGGCAGGTACTCCCTACGAGCAGTACTTC | CASSQSLAGTPYEQYF
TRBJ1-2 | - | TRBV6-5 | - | TGTGCCAGCAGGCCAGGGAACTATGGCTACACCTTC | CASRPGNYGYTF
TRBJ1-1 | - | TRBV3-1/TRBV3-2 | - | TGTGCCAGCAGCCCTCCTACCAGGGCTGAGGCTTTCTTT | CASSPPTRAEAFF
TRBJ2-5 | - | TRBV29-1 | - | TGCAGCGTTGAACGGAGGGACCATAAGGAGACCCAGTACTTC | CSVERRDHKETQYF
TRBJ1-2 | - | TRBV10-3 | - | TGTGCCATCGGGAAGGGGGAGATTGGTGGCTACACCTTC | CAIGKGEIGGYTF
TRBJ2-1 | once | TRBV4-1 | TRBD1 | TGCGCCAGCAGCCGGCAGATCAGGGGGAGTGGGAATGAGCAGTTCTTC | CASSRQIRGSGNEQFF